Listed below are T cell receptor beta chains from one sample, sequenced in a study of identifying expanded T cells in peripheral blood. The assay was immunoSEQ multiplex PCR, and TCRdb's table has in-frame clones only and misses some. This sample has about 97,000 clones, with around 85% found just once. Specimen: blood. The source is a person aged 18 to 75 in good health. Both conserved end residues are part of each CDR3. A D gene is named only where the DNA matches it firmly. Size tells how often a clone was seen (once, few, many) or the class of an expanded clone, and some rows leave it out.

>.|TRBJ2-7|TRBV13|.
TGTGCCAGCAGCTTAGGCAACTCCTACGAGCAGTACTTC
CASSLGNSYEQYF
>.|TRBJ1-4|TRBV19|.
TGTGCCAGTAGTATTTGGGCAGGGGCGAATGAAAAACTGTTTTTT
CASSIWAGANEKLFF
>once|TRBJ2-3|TRBV11-3|TRBD2
TGTGCCAGCAGCTCCAGCGGGGGCACAGATACGCAGTATTTT
CASSSSGGTDTQYF
>once|TRBJ2-1|TRBV11-3|.
TGTGCCAGCAGCTTCGGGGGCCCATCCTACAATGAGCAGTTCTTC
CASSFGGPSYNEQFF
>.|TRBJ1-1|TRBV27|TRBD1
TGTGCCAGTACACCGACAGGGGGCTATGAAGCTTTCTTT
CASTPTGGYEAFF
>.|TRBJ1-5|TRBV5-5|TRBD1
TGTGCCAGCAGCTTCCAGGACAGGCTCAATCAGCCCCAGCATTTT
CASSFQDRLNQPQHF
>.|TRBJ2-1|TRBV7-2|.
TGTGCCAGCAGCTTGAATTTGGTTTATGAGCAGTTCTTC
CASSLNLVYEQFF
>.|TRBJ2-1|TRBV9|.
TGTGCCAGCAGCGTAGTTTGGACGCAGTTCTTC
CASSVVWTQFF
>.|TRBJ1-6|TRBV18|.
TGTGCCAGCTCTGGACAGAATAATTCACCCCTCCACTTT
CASSGQNNSPLHF
>few|TRBJ1-5|TRBV30|TRBD1
TGTGCCTGGAGTCCGGACAGGGACCAGCCCCAGCATTTT
CAWSPDRDQPQHF
>few|TRBJ1-2|TRBV7-9|.
TGTGCCAGCAGCCTGTATGGCTATGGCTACACCTTC
CASSLYGYGYTF
>.|TRBJ2-5|TRBV19|.
TGTGCCAGTAGGGGGGCAAAGACCCAGTACTTC
CASRGAKTQYF
>once|TRBJ1-2|TRBV4-3|.
TGCGCCAGCAGCCAAGAAGAGGGTTATAACTATGGCTACACCTTC
CASSQEEGYNYGYTF
>.|TRBJ1-1|TRBV7-8|.
TGTGCCAGCAGCTTCGACACTGAAGCTTTCTTT
CASSFDTEAFF
>.|TRBJ2-7|TRBV10-3|.
TGTGCCGGCGACGGGGAGGCCTCCTACGAGCAGTACTTC
CAGDGEASYEQYF
>.|TRBJ2-7|TRBV11-2|TRBD1
TGTGCCAGCAGCTTAAAGGACAGGGCCTACGAGCAGTACTTC
CASSLKDRAYEQYF
>.|TRBJ1-2|TRBV29-1|TRBD1
TGCAGCGCCGGGACAGGGAGGGAGTATGGCTACACCTTC
CSAGTGREYGYTF
>.|TRBJ1-4|TRBV29-1|.
TGCAGCGTGGGGGGGGCCCATGAAAAACTGTTTTTT
CSVGGAHEKLFF
>.|TRBJ1-1|TRBV18|TRBD1
TGTGCCAGCTCCAAAAGCGGGACAGGGAATCTGAACACTGAAGCTTTCTTT
CASSKSGTGNLNTEAFF
>.|TRBJ1-5|TRBV7-2|TRBD1
TGTGCCAGCAGCTTAACGGGACAGGCGGCTTCTCAGCCCCAGCATTTT
CASSLTGQAASQPQHF
>.|TRBJ2-7|TRBV28|TRBD2
TGTGCCAGCAGTTACGAGCGGGGGGTGCAACGGATCCCGTCCTACGAGCAGTACTTC
CASSYERGVQRIPSYEQYF
>.|TRBJ1-4|TRBV18|.
TGTGCCAGCTCAGCTACAGGGCCTGCAACTAATGAAAAACTGTTTTTT
CASSATGPATNEKLFF
>few|TRBJ1-5|TRBV28|TRBD1
TGTGCCAGCAGCCCGGGACAGGGCGATCAGCCCCAGCATTTT
CASSPGQGDQPQHF
>.|TRBJ1-5|TRBV4-3|.
TGCGCCAGCAGCCAGAGGGACAAGGGCGGTCAGCCCCAGCATTTT
CASSQRDKGGQPQHF
>.|TRBJ1-6|TRBV25-1|.
TGTGCCAGCAGTGGCCCGGCGGGCTGGAATTCACCCCTCCACTTT
CASSGPAGWNSPLHF
>.|TRBJ2-7|TRBV5-4|.
TGTGCCAGCAGCGGGGGGACGGCGACCTACGAGCAGTACTTC
CASSGGTATYEQYF